Following are 21 T cell receptor beta chains from one sample sequenced in a study of blood T cell repertoires in COVID-19. Produced via immunoSEQ multiplex PCR; TCRdb's table is partial and in-frame only. The table includes roughly 380,000 clones, about 90% detected once. The sequencing input was PBMCs or T cells enriched from blood (not recorded which). The origin of the receptors is a woman aged 25-40 years who had recovered from COVID-19.

This chain links TRBV5-6 with TRBJ1-1, with 7 bases identical to TRBD1. Germline values: CDR1 SGHDT, CDR2 YYEEEE. V gave up 3 bases and J gave up 6 bases; unmatched junction bases: 11. The length of the CDR3 is 15 residues. The CDR3 protein is CASSYRQGFSSEAFF. The CDR3 DNA follows: TGTGCCAGCAGCTACCGACAGGGTTTCTCCTCTGAAGCTTTCTTT.

In this sample, this clone turned up once. This rearrangement joins TRBV19 to TRBJ2-2; 7 bases line up with TRBD1. Germline V gives CDR1 LNHDA, CDR2 SQIVND (reference sequence). J lost 7 bases, V lost 6 bases, and 8 bases had no gene match. CDR3 length: 14 amino acids. The CDR3 region is CASRENRGGGELFF. The CDR3 DNA is TGTGCCAGTAGAGAGAACAGGGGTGGCGGGGAGCTGTTTTTT.

V gene TRBV13 combines with J gene TRBJ2-7, with D possibly TRBD2 on 6 matching bases. The CDR3 extends over 14 amino acids. The V end lost 0 bases, the J end lost 6 bases, and 12 bases lay between the germline ends. Germline values: CDR1 PRHDT, CDR2 FYEKMQ (reference sequence). Here the CDR3 DNA reads TGTGCCAGCAGCTTAGGCCTGCTAGCGTTCGAGCAGTACTTC. As protein: CASSLGLLAFEQYF.

The V and J genes are TRBV5-1 and TRBJ1-1, with 8 positions matching TRBD1. V was pared by 3 bases and J by 7 bases, with 11 bases of the junction left unmatched. The germline CDR1 and CDR2 sequences are SGHRS and YFSETQ. The CDR3 contains 15 residues. The chain's CDR3 is CASSWVSTGGNEAFF. The CDR3 nucleotides are TGCGCCAGCAGCTGGGTGTCAACAGGGGGAAATGAAGCTTTCTTT.

J is TRBJ2-7 and V is TRBV5-1; no definite D call. Deletions cut 0 bases from V and 2 bases from J, with 12 bases between. There are 15 residues in the CDR3. Germline V gene lookup returns CDR1 SGHRS and CDR2 YFSETQ. CDR3 in amino acids: CASSLDDHGAYEQYF. CDR3 DNA: TGCGCCAGCAGCTTGGACGACCATGGAGCCTACGAGCAGTACTTC.

The rearrangement joins TRBV5-6 to TRBJ1-2; TRBD1 matches 11 bases. This CDR3 has 15 amino acids. CDR1 is SGHDT, CDR2 YYEEEE, per germline. Unmatched junction bases numbered 7, after V lost 4 bases and J lost 5 bases. CDR3 sequence: CASSPRTGGAYGYTF. In DNA form, the CDR3 reads TGTGCCAGCAGCCCCCGGACAGGGGGCGCTTATGGCTACACCTTC.

This clone was seen once. The chain carries TRBV2 and TRBJ2-3, with 7 positions matching TRBD2. With V trimmed by 6 bases and J by 5 bases, 20 bases remained unmatched. The CDR3 extends over 18 amino acids. The germline V gene has CDR1 SNHLY and CDR2 FYNNEI. The CDR3 loop reads CASSDPELGGRARDTQYF. In DNA, the CDR3 is TGTGCCAGCAGCGACCCTGAACTTGGGGGGAGGGCGCGAGATACGCAGTATTTT.

The gene calls are TRBV6-5 and TRBJ1-2; D unclear. The V and J ends lost 1 base and 4 bases respectively, with 13 bases between them. Germline CDR1 MNHEY, CDR2 SVGAGI. The CDR3 loop spans 15 amino acids. In nucleotides, the CDR3 is TGTGCCAGCAGTTACTATTTGGAGGATAGCTATGGCTACACCTTC. Its translation: CASSYYLEDSYGYTF.

The gene calls are TRBV5-1 and TRBJ1-1, with D tentatively TRBD1 (6 bases). V was cut by 4 bases and J by 6 bases, with 16 bases left in between. This CDR3 region has 14 residues. Germline V CDR1 and CDR2: SGHRS, YFSETQ. The CDR3 protein is CASSPGQPGAEAFF. In DNA, the CDR3 is TGCGCCAGCAGCCCTGGACAGCCCGGCGCTGAAGCTTTCTTT.

This clone was found a few times. Its ends do not fully match the called genes, so a read error is possible. The V and J genes are TRBV7-7 and TRBJ2-7; 8 bases align to TRBD2. Per the germline V gene, CDR1 is SSHAT and CDR2 is FNYEAQ (reference sequence). The CDR3 spans 14 residues. CDR3 in amino acids: CASSPTGGPGEQYF. The DNA for the CDR3 is TGTGCTAGCAGCCCCACGGGAGGGCCGGGCGAGCAGTACTTC.

The rearrangement links TRBV30 to TRBJ1-2; TRBD1 matches at 8 bases. J was trimmed by 6 bases and V by 2 bases; bases with no gene match: 5. Per the germline V gene, CDR1 is GTSNPN and CDR2 is SVGIG (reference sequence). This CDR3 is built from 13 residues. The CDR3 reads CAWSNQGADGYTF. The CDR3 region has the DNA TGTGCCTGGAGTAACCAGGGGGCCGATGGCTACACCTTC.

The chain recombines TRBV6-4 with TRBJ1-2; the match to TRBD1 covers 12 bases. The CDR3 sequence is 15 residues long. Germline CDR1 MRHNA, CDR2 SNTAGT. The junction had 4 bases not matched to a gene; V was cut back by 6 bases and J by 2 bases. The DNA of the CDR3 is TGTGCCAGCAGCCCCGGGACAGGGGGCAACTATGGCTACACCTTC. Translation gives CASSPGTGGNYGYTF.

Turning to this clone: A much larger clone lies a single base off, so this may be a read error. The chain recombines TRBV4-2 with TRBJ1-2; possibly TRBD1 for D (5 bases). This CDR3 comprises 14 residues. Germline V gene sequence: CDR1 LGHNA, CDR2 YNFKEQ. V lost 0 bases, J lost 3 bases, and 8 bases lay in between. The CDR3 protein is CASSQESGYYGYTF. In nucleotides, the CDR3 is TGTGCCAGCAGCCAAGAGTCAGGGTACTATGGCTACACCTTC.

This clone was recorded a few times. The rearrangement links TRBV6-1 to TRBJ2-1; weak D call: TRBD1 (6 bases). CDR1 is MNHNS, CDR2 SASEGT, per germline. Between the trimmed V and J ends, which lost 2 bases and 1 base, there was a span of 12 bases. The CDR3 is 16 amino acids. DNA of the CDR3: TGTGCCAGCAGTGAAATCGGGACAAATTCCTACAATGAGCAGTTCTTC. Its protein product is CASSEIGTNSYNEQFF.

The V gene is TRBV3-1 (or the pseudogene TRBV3-2), the J gene TRBJ2-1; the match to TRBD1 covers 11 bases. Germline V CDR1 and CDR2: LGHDT, YNNKEL (reference sequence). Trimming cost V 3 bases and J 9 bases; bases outside gene matches: 13. CDR3 size: 17 residues. CDR3 sequence (DNA): TGTGCCAGCAGCCACCCCAGGGGGGACAGGGGGGCGGTTGAGCAGTTCTTC. As protein: CASSHPRGDRGAVEQFF.

This clone showed up just once. The V and J genes are TRBV5-4 and TRBJ1-1, with D possibly TRBD1 on 6 matching bases. In germline, CDR1 is SGHNT, CDR2 YYREEE (reference sequence). Trimming cost V 4 bases and J 1 base, with 11 bases left between them. The CDR3 covers 14 residues. The CDR3 sequence is CASSTGQSNTEAFF. The DNA for the CDR3 is TGTGCCAGCAGCACTGGACAGTCGAACACTGAAGCTTTCTTT. The full variable domain, its missing parts supplied by reference TRBV5-4 and TRBJ1-1, is ETGVTQSPTHLIKTRGQQVTLRCSSQSGHNTVSWYQQALGQGPQFIFQYYREEENGRGNFPPRFSGLQFPNYSSELNVNALELDDSALYLCASSTGQSNTEAFFGQGTRLTVV.

This chain uses TRBV2 with TRBJ1-5; perhaps TRBD1 as D (6 bases). Germline V CDR1 and CDR2: SNHLY, FYNNEI. The CDR3 is made up of 14 amino acids. Trimming left V 6 bases short and J 5 bases short, with 14 bases between. For the CDR3, the DNA is TGTGCCAGCAGCAACCCAGGGGCGGATCAGCCCCAGCATTTT. The encoded protein is CASSNPGADQPQHF.

The rearrangement uses TRBV5-1 and TRBJ1-1; D is unresolved. Germline-derived CDR1 and CDR2 are SGHRS and YFSETQ. The CDR3 has 15 residues. V dropped 4 bases and J dropped 11 bases, with 24 bases sitting between them. The CDR3 is CASSPPTGSSPVAFF. The CDR3 DNA reads TGCGCCAGCAGCCCCCCTACGGGGAGCTCGCCTGTCGCTTTCTTT.

The V call is TRBV19, the J call TRBJ1-6; TRBD1 aligns across 7 bases. V shed 7 bases, J shed 5 bases, and the junction held 5 bases outside the gene matches. The V gene's germline CDR1 is LNHDA and CDR2 SQIVND (reference sequence). This CDR3 is 14 amino acids long. This CDR3 reads CASTPGQHNSPLHF. The CDR3, as DNA: TGTGCCAGTACCCCGGGACAGCATAATTCACCCCTCCACTTT.

The chain recombines TRBV18 with TRBJ2-1; 8 bases line up with TRBD2. The CDR3 loop spans 17 amino acids. Trimming cost V 0 bases and J 9 bases; bases outside gene matches: 13. CDR1 and CDR2 from the germline V gene are KGHSH and LQKENI. Written as DNA, the CDR3 is TGTGCCAGCTCACCACCGGGGGGGACTAGTACGCCAAGTGAGCAGTTCTTC. Its translation is CASSPPGGTSTPSEQFF.

This sequence joins TRBV7-8 and TRBJ2-1; 10 nucleotides line up with TRBD2. Germline V gives CDR1 SGHVS, CDR2 FQNEAQ. With 5 bases clipped from V and 9 bases from J, the junction kept 16 bases outside the gene matches. The CDR3 is 17 amino acids. The CDR3 DNA reads as TGTGCCAGCAGCCTCTTCGATCTAGCGGGAGTCAGTGGTGAGCAGTTCTTC. It yields the protein CASSLFDLAGVSGEQFF.